This T cell receptor (beta chain) emerged from a study of T cell responses to AZD1222 COVID-19 vaccine (dated by TCRdb to the early 2020s). With respect to the entire study: AZD1222 recipients with second doses at about 4 weeks or about 12 weeks were pooled, because spike-specific TCR depth and breadth did not differ between schedules. Trial participants were enrolled by age into subgroups of 18-55, 56-69 and 70-plus years, and around 140, 26 and 57 TCR-sequenced participants, respectively, were included in these subgroups. TCR sequencing covered over 230 trial participants: 207 given two doses of AZD1222 and approximately 26 given two doses of MenACWY control vaccine.

The CDR3 regions of human TCRbeta chains were analyzed by immunosequencing. From the authors' description of their analysis: TCRs in the repertoires were compared against a reference library of SARS-CoV-2-specific TCRs that had been generated with the MIRA antigen-specificity platform. Breadth was defined as the fraction of unique TCRs that were SARS-CoV-2-associated, and depth was defined as the fraction of total T cells that were SARS-CoV-2-associated. Each spike-specific TCR was assigned to its reactive spike region and to a CD4 or CD8 class using the MIRA data. Log10-transformed breadth and depth values were compared by one-way ANOVA with Sidak's multiple comparisons tests. Held by TCRdb, this immuneACCESS table contains in-frame sequences only and omits some clones. Under half of the omission traces to an unresolved V gene where checked; the cause of the rest is unknown. The V and J calls and clone size come from that table; D and trimming were worked out from the DNA. The sample table holds more than 90,000 clones, of which more than 70% were seen once. The ten largest clones take up more than 1.2% of the sample.

Note on this clone: Its antigen remains unidentified. Per-base quality was not reported, and no clone a single base away is much larger than it.

Trimming takes 0 bases from V and 5 bases from J, and the germline ends sit 14 bases apart. The CDR3 has 16 amino acids, counting the end cysteine and phenylalanine. The read is trimmed to its CDR3 DNA, 48 bases read in frame from base 1. From the germline V gene, CDR1 is LGHNA and CDR2 is YNFKEQ. What the work shows at the level of the full study, not this receptor alone: The 56-69-year group was small, and its depth increase did not reach significance, likely because of low power. Epitopes outside the regions mutated in the B.1.351 and B.1.1.7 variants were reportedly recognized by nearly half of the unique spike-specific TCRs. Spike-specific TCR breadth and depth rose significantly after two AZD1222 doses compared with day 0 and with MenACWY recipients. Most participants were white British and females outnumbered males, and the authors suggested that clonal diversity may have been underestimated. Only six or seven AZD1222 recipients were SARS-CoV-2 seropositive at baseline, limiting conclusions about previously exposed vaccinees. Vaccine-associated CD4 TCRs spanned the whole spike protein, with dominant responses in regions 160-218 and 743-854. Because no day 14 peak-response samples were available, the repertoires could be characterized only after the peak T cell response.

This specimen's time point label, interpreted: baseline before first vaccination. The vaccinee samples were drawn from two UK trials, COV001 and COV002, one of which was a single-blind randomized controlled phase 2/3 trial testing AZD1222 (ChAdOx1 nCoV-19) in healthy adults. For TCRbeta chain sequencing, PBMC samples from trial participants were taken at day 0 and at day 28 after the second dose. Sequenced here: peripheral blood, sampled on day 0 of AZD1222 vaccination. Rearrangement joined TRBV4-2 to TRBJ2-1; the D region is possibly TRBD1 or TRBD2, each matching across 6 bases. The origin of this receptor is an adult in good health. CDR3 loop: CASSQEGGGKHNEQFF. In nucleotide form, the sequence is TGTGCCAGCAGCCAAGAAGGAGGGGGGAAACACAATGAGCAGTTCTTC.